This TCR beta chain was profiled in a study of post-analysis software for immune sequencing data. General study findings and limits: Compared with controls, patients had more of about 5 TRBV segments, including TRBV5-6, TRBV5-1 and TRBV20-1. Controls' normalized Chao1 diversity significantly exceeded that of multiple sclerosis patients.

In this sample, this clonotype turned up a few times. Its target is unknown. Unique molecular identifiers were built into the TCR beta cDNA libraries. The yield from about 1 to 10 million T cells was around 500,000 cDNA molecules in total. Each CDR3 protein gets one entry after TCRdb re-called the PCR reads with MiXCR. In the table there are more than 500,000 distinct CDR3 sequences, around a third of which are singletons. The CDR3 has 16 residues. Trimming stripped 7 bases from V and 2 bases from J, with 19 bases between. This sequence was found in a girl younger than 18 with multiple sclerosis. The chain recombines TRBV12-3 or TRBV12-4 with TRBJ2-3, with D tentatively TRBD2 (6 bases). Material for sequencing was blood. The CDR3 sequence is CASKTSGTFYTDTQYF. As DNA, the CDR3 is TGTGCCAGCAAGACCTCCGGGACTTTTTACACAGATACGCAGTATTTT.